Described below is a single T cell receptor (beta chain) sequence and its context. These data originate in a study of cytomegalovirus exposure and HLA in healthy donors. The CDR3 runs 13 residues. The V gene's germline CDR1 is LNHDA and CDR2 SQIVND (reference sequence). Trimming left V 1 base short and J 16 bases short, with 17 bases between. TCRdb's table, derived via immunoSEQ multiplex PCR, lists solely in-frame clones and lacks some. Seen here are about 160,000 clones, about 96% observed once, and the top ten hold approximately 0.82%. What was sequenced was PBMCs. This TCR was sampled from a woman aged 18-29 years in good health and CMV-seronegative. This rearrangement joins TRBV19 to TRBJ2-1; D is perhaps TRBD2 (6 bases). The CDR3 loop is CASSIGTPGGVFF. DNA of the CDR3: TGTGCCAGTAGTATAGGGACGCCCGGGGGTGTATTCTTC.